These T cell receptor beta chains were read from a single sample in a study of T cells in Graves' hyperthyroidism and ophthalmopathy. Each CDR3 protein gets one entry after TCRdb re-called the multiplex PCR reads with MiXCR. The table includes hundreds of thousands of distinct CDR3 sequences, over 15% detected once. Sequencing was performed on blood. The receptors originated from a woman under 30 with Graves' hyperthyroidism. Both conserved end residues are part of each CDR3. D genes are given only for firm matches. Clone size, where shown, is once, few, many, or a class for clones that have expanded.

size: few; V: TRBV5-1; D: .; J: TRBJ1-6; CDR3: CASSLDGYYNSPLHF; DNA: TGCGCCAGCAGCCTGGACGGATACTATAATTCACCCCTCCACTTT
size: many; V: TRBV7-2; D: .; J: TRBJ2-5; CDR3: CASSYSTYQETQYF; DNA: TGTGCCAGCAGCTATTCCACGTACCAAGAGACCCAGTACTTC
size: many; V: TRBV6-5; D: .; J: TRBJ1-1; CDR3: CASKNQPDDPEAFF; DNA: TGTGCCAGCAAAAACCAACCTGATGACCCTGAAGCTTTCTTT
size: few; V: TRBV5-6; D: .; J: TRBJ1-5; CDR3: CASNLGGVSNQPQHF; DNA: TGTGCCAGCAATTTGGGGGGGGTGAGCAATCAGCCCCAGCATTTT
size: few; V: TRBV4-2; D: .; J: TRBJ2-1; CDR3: CASSQEGTVVGQFF; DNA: TGTGCCAGCAGCCAAGAGGGAACCGTCGTTGGGCAGTTCTTC
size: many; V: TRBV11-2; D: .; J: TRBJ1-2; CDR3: CASSLDRGNRYGYTF; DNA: TGTGCCAGCAGCTTAGATCGAGGGAATAGATATGGCTACACCTTC
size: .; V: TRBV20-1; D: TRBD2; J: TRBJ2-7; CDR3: CSARDPRRGGGEQYF; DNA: TGCAGTGCTAGAGATCCCAGGCGGGGGGGTGGAGAGCAGTACTTC
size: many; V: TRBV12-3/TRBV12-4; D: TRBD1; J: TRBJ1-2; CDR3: CASSPPGTGAHLYGYTF; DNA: TGTGCCAGCAGTCCTCCCGGGACAGGGGCCCACCTCTATGGCTACACCTTC
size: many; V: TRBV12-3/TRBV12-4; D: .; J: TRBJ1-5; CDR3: CASSWGLGSGTSRNQPQHF; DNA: TGTGCCAGCAGTTGGGGATTAGGGTCCGGGACTTCGAGAAATCAGCCCCAGCATTTT
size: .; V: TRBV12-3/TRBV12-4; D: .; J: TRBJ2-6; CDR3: CASSFRPGANVLTF; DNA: TGTGCCAGCAGTTTTAGGCCTGGGGCCAACGTCCTGACTTTC
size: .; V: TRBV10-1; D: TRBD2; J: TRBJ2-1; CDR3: CASSESLAGRDNEQFF; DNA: TGCGCCAGCAGTGAGTCGCTAGCGGGGAGGGACAATGAGCAGTTCTTC
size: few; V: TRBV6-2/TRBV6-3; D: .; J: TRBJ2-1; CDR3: CATNRDSGGGNEQFF; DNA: TGTGCCACCAACCGGGACTCCGGTGGGGGGAATGAGCAGTTCTTC
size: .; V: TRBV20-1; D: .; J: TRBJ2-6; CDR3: CSAWARSGANVLTF; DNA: TGCAGTGCCTGGGCGCGCTCTGGGGCCAACGTCCTGACTTTC
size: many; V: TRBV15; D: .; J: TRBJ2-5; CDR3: CATSRDVGSQETQYF; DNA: TGTGCCACCAGCAGAGATGTCGGGAGCCAAGAGACCCAGTACTTC
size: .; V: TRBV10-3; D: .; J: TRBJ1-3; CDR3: CAIDGVSDSGNTIYF; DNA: TGTGCCATTGATGGAGTAAGTGATTCTGGAAACACCATATATTTT
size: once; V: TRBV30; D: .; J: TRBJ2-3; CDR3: CAWSVISADTQYF; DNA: TGTGCCTGGAGTGTAATCAGTGCAGATACGCAGTATTTT
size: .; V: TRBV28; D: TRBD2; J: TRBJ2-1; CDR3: CASSPLAPSYNEQFF; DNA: TGTGCCAGCAGCCCACTAGCGCCGTCCTACAATGAGCAGTTCTTC
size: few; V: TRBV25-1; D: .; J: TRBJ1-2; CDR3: CASSEFGGYGYTF; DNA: TGTGCCAGCAGTGAATTTGGAGGCTATGGCTACACCTTC
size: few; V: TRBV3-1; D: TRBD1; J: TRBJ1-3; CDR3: CASSPDRAPSGNTIYF; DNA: TGTGCCAGCAGCCCCGACAGGGCCCCCTCTGGAAACACCATATATTTT
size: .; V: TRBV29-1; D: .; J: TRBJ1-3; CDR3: CSVTPNGNTIYF; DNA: TGCAGCGTAACCCCCAATGGAAACACCATATATTTT
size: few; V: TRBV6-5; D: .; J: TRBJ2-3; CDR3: CASSYSRAGTDTQYF; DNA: TGTGCCAGCAGTTACTCGAGGGCCGGCACAGATACGCAGTATTTT
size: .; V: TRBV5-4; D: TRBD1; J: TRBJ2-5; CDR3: CASSTQGQGQETQYF; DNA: TGTGCCAGCAGCACCCAGGGACAGGGTCAAGAGACCCAGTACTTC
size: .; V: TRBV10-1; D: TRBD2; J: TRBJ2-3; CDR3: CASSEGTTGRKTDTQYF; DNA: TGCGCCAGCAGTGAGGGGACTACCGGGAGGAAGACAGATACGCAGTATTTT
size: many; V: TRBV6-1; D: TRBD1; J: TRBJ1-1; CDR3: CASSRGTGGSHTEAFF; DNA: TGTGCCAGCAGTCGAGGGACAGGGGGTTCCCACACTGAAGCCTTCTTT